Included here is one T cell receptor beta chain sequence, with context. The sample is drawn from a study of OX40 agonist ivuxolimab in advanced cancers. Study overall: A history of anti-PD-1, anti-PD-L1 or anti-CTLA-4 therapy was acceptable, and 30% to 45% had some.

Assay: immunoSEQ multiplex PCR; the TCRdb copy retains only in-frame clones and omits some. The repertoire consists of approximately 69,000 clones, with approximately 81% occurring once and the leading ten covering approximately 7.2%. The receptor was isolated from an adult with an advanced solid tumor such as melanoma, head and neck, liver or kidney cancer. The input for sequencing was CD4+ or CD8+ T cells sorted from blood, taken in a trial of the OX40 agonist ivuxolimab.

The CDR3 reads CASSLGLIAATTKGADTQYF. CDR3 nucleotides: TGTGCCAGCAGCTTAGGGCTGATAGCGGCTACAACCAAGGGGGCAGATACGCAGTATTTT. The chain carries TRBV7-6 and TRBJ2-3; either TRBD1 or TRBD2 may supply D (6 bases each). The CDR3 sequence is 20 residues long. CDR1 and CDR2 from the germline V gene are SGHVS and FNYEAQ. The V and J ends lost 1 base and 4 bases respectively, with 27 bases between them.